This T cell receptor (beta chain) was profiled in a study of shared clonotypes between healthy human individuals (dated by TCRdb to 2018 to 2021). Background for the entire study: The cohort comprised two women and three men aged 18 to 49 years. For each donor, three plates each were used for CD4 naive and CD4 memory, two plates were used for CD8 naive, and one plate was used for CD8 memory. Blood TCR repertoires of roughly 5 healthy adults were deeply sequenced to estimate repertoire size and the extent of clonotype sharing between individuals. To increase sequencing depth and limit assay-specific biases, different laboratories used diverse techniques to prepare libraries and sequence TCR repertoires. Per donor, leukapheresis produced somewhere between about 0.94 and 9.5 billion PBMCs.

Beyond this particular receptor, the publication reports: Sampling was restricted to blood, and TCR repertoires in tissues likely differ from the TCR repertoires found in blood. Compared with non-shared clonotypes, clonotypes shared by all four sorted-subset donors had higher generation probabilities. Estimated clonotype richness was generally larger for naive than for memory subsets. Pairwise subsampling indicated that sequencing depth was expected to affect the degree of clonotype sharing among donors. When several donors were compared, the shared fraction of clonotypes was about 5.4% for naive CD4, about 4% for naive CD8, 2% to 2.5% for memory CD4, and roughly 0.43% for memory CD8. Incomplete sequencing was indicated by rarefaction of sorted-subset datasets, despite the large sequencing depth. Because the study included a small number of donors, the genetic and exposure-history diversity represented was limited.

Using the deep immunoSEQ assay, multiplex PCR amplified TCR CDR3 regions from genomic DNA. Genomic DNA extracted from each cell subset was distributed evenly over all wells of several immunoSEQ 96-well plates, and each plate served as one replicate. Each replicate PCR for sorted subsets received approximately 220 ng genomic DNA, equal to around 32,000 T cell genomes. Purified libraries were quantified with a Qubit 3.0 fluorometer, sized on a Bioanalyzer 2100, and re-quantified with the KAPA Library Quantification kit. Every immunoSEQ 96-well plate was sequenced on a dedicated single-read 150-cycle Illumina NextSeq 550 flow cell. In the original analysis: Because the immunoSEQ output held only junctional sequences and lacked quality scores, the filtering could not match the filtering applied to full-length reads. Sequences were annotated with PyIR, a Python wrapper for IgBLAST v1.9, and V/J genes and CDR3 were assigned using IMGT germline references. Reads were filtered out if the reads had weak V/J assignments (E-value above 1e-6), no CDR3, stop codons, out-of-frame junctions, or ambiguous translated residues. A V3J clonotype was defined by an identical inferred V gene, J gene, and CDR3 amino acid sequence. The percentage overlap between two repertoires was calculated by dividing the number of shared unique clonotypes by the size of the smaller repertoire. Richness of each repertoire was evaluated using RTK rarefaction, the Chao1 estimator, and Recon v2.1 estimates of unobserved clonotypes. OLGA was used to compute generation probabilities for all TCRbeta clonotypes that the gDNA method yielded from a few donors. Here the immuneACCESS table is served through TCRdb, limited to in-frame sequences with V and J called. Missing clones are a known gap in these copies; in checked studies unresolved V genes cover under half, and the rest lacks a known reason. V and J calls and clone size are copied from that table; D and trimming were computed from the DNA. The sample data list more than 2,000,000 clones, and about 92% of these were observed just once. The ten largest make up roughly 0.15% of the sample.

The trim is 6 bases for V and 1 base for J, with a gap of 14 bases between the germline ends. From its cysteine to its phenylalanine, the CDR3 spans 15 amino acids. Just CDR3 DNA is preserved here, 45 bases in frame from base 1. In the germline V gene, CDR1 corresponds to MDHEN and CDR2 to SYDVKM. The donors were healthy, HIV-negative adults with no recently reported acute infections or vaccinations. Only Caucasian adults living in Nashville, Tennessee, USA were represented among the donors. CD4+ T cells were enriched by magnetic negative selection, after which naive cells were positively selected on CD45RA and the negative fraction was taken as the memory subset. After blood collection by leukapheresis, PBMCs were isolated using Ficoll-Histopaque density gradient centrifugation and then cryopreserved in the vapor phase of liquid nitrogen. Analytical flow cytometry was used to check the purity and quantity of each magnetically sorted T cell population. Genomic DNA was isolated from every sorted fraction and measured by UV absorbance on a Nanodrop 2000c.

With regard to this clone: Its recognized antigen is unknown. No much larger clonotype is one base removed from it; base qualities were not supplied.

Sequencing was done on a sample of naive CD4+ T cells sorted from blood. The cell subset or site label on this specimen signifies: CD45RA+ positively selected. The sequence joins TRBV28 to TRBJ2-3, with the D call perhaps TRBD1 or TRBD2, as 5 bases match in each case. This clonotype was sampled from a man aged 18-30 years in good health. The CDR3 reads CASSGTRLGTDTQYF. Read as DNA, the sequence is TGTGCCAGCAGCGGGACCCGCCTAGGCACAGATACGCAGTATTTT. Where the CDR3 stops, the reference TRBV28 and TRBJ2-3 genes take over; the full variable domain is DVKVTQSSRYLVKRTGEKVFLECVQDMDHENMFWYRQDPGLGLRLIYFSYDVKMKEKGDIPEGYSVSREKKERFSLILESASTNQTSMYLCASSGTRLGTDTQYFGPGTRLTVL.